This passage covers 3 T cell receptor beta chains from one sample sequenced in a study of blood T cells in healthy people across ages. It was with a sample-barcoded 5' primer and a J-beta primer mix that a second PCR of about 6 to 12 cycles was run. TCRdb passed the 5' RACE reads through MiXCR, listing each CDR3 protein once. The sample has about 580,000 distinct CDR3 sequences; around 48% are singletons. The specimen sequenced was blood. The receptor source for this set is a man aged 80 or over in good health.

As regards this clonotype: A read error may produce the germline difference seen at one junction end. This chain joins TRBV6-5 and TRBJ2-3; 9 bases align to TRBD1. This CDR3 has 17 amino acids. The germline V gene encodes CDR1 MNHEY and CDR2 SVGAGI. The CDR3 nucleotides are TGTGCCGGCAGTTCCCGGCGCACAGGGGGCGCGTCAGGTACGCAGTATTTT. Amino acids: CAGSSRRTGGASGTQYF.

A note on this clonotype: Compared with germline, one end of the junction differs, possibly owing to a read error. The chain carries TRBV9 and TRBJ2-3, with 11 bases fitting TRBD2. There are 17 residues in the CDR3. Germline V CDR1 and CDR2: SGDLS, YYNGEE. CDR3 sequence: CASSPRLAGGHTDMQYF. The CDR3 DNA reads as TGTGCCAGCAGCCCCCGCCTAGCGGGGGGCCACACAGATATGCAGTATTTT. The whole variable domain, remainder taken from reference TRBV9 and TRBJ2-3, is DSGVTQTPKHLITATGQRVTLRCSPRSGDLSVYWYQQSLDQGLQFLIQYYNGEERAKGNILERFSAQQFPDLHSELNLSSLELGDSALYFCASSPRLAGGHTDMQYFGPGTRLTVL.

This clonotype has just a few counts. The genes are TRBV21-1 and TRBJ1-4. TRBV21-1 is a pseudogene locus. CDR3 length equals 17 residues. The CDR3 DNA sequence: TGTGCCAGCAGCAAAACGAGGCCCGCGGAGTCCGCTGAAAAACTGTTTTTT. It is translated as CASSKTRPAESAEKLFF.